The 11 T cell receptor beta chains listed next were all sequenced from one sample in a study of blood T cell repertoires in COVID-19. Method: immunoSEQ multiplex PCR; TCRdb's copy keeps in-frame clones and lacks some. The data hold fewer than 130,000 clones, with 75% to 80% observed a single time. The sequenced sample was peripheral blood. These receptors all come from a woman of 80 years or more with active or convalescent COVID-19.

The CDR3 nucleotides read TGTGCCAGCAGCGCCCGGACAGAATACACCGGGGAGCTGTTTTTT. Amino acid sequence: CASSARTEYTGELFF. The rearrangement links TRBV5-4 to TRBJ2-2, with D tentatively TRBD1 (6 bases). This CDR3 contains 15 residues. Trimming took off 4 bases at V and 3 bases at J, with 13 bases between the two ends. Germline V lookup: CDR1 SGHNT, CDR2 YYREEE (reference sequence).

This sequence joins TRBV7-9 and TRBJ2-1, with 8 nucleotides matching TRBD2. Germline values: CDR1 SEHNR, CDR2 FQNEAQ (reference sequence). Trimming took 3 bases from V and 5 from J; bases not matched to a gene: 9. The CDR3 has 16 residues. The CDR3 DNA sequence: TGTGCCAGCAGCTTGAACTCTCCTAGCGGGCACAATGAGCAGTTCTTC. Protein sequence: CASSLNSPSGHNEQFF.

The chain links TRBV4-3 to TRBJ2-3, with 9 bases identical to TRBD2. This CDR3 contains 16 residues. Unmatched junction bases numbered 1, after V lost 0 bases and J lost 0 bases. CDR1 and CDR2 from the germline V gene are LGHNA and YSLEER. CDR3 loop: CASSQETSGSTDTQYF. The CDR3 DNA sequence: TGCGCCAGCAGCCAAGAAACTAGCGGGAGCACAGATACGCAGTATTTT.

The chain is built from TRBV10-3 and TRBJ2-2; 10 bases align to TRBD2. This CDR3 has 16 residues. Germline V gene data show CDR1 as ENHRY and CDR2 as SYGVKD. The trim removed 8 bases at V and 2 bases at J, leaving 8 bases unmatched. The CDR3 DNA is TGTGCCATCTCGCCCCGGACTAGCGGCAACACCGGGGAGCTGTTTTTT. Its translation is CAISPRTSGNTGELFF.

The chain carries TRBV9 and TRBJ2-5, with no clear D. Germline lookup yields CDR1 SGDLS and CDR2 YYNGEE. The V gene lost 1 base and the J gene lost 2 bases, with 12 bases spanning the gap. This CDR3 comprises 15 residues. The CDR3, as DNA: TGTGCCAGCAGCGTAAGTATTGTGGAGCAAGAGACCCAGTACTTC. Amino acid sequence: CASSVSIVEQETQYF.

The rearrangement links TRBV28 to TRBJ2-5, with TRBD1 identical over 8 bases. This CDR3 has 13 residues. Germline CDR1 and CDR2: MDHEN and SYDVKM. Unmatched junction bases numbered 3, after V lost 5 bases and J lost 4 bases. The CDR3: CASSLQGVETQYF. CDR3 nucleotides: TGTGCCAGCAGTCTACAGGGGGTAGAGACCCAGTACTTC. Full variable domain (remainder filled in from reference TRBV28 and TRBJ2-5): DVKVTQSSRYLVKRTGEKVFLECVQDMDHENMFWYRQDPGLGLRLIYFSYDVKMKEKGDIPEGYSVSREKKERFSLILESASTNQTSMYLCASSLQGVETQYFGPGTRLLVL.

V gene TRBV11-2 combines with J gene TRBJ2-7; 7 bases line up with TRBD2. The CDR3 contains 16 residues. Germline-derived CDR1 and CDR2 are SGHAT and FQNNGV. Germline trimming cut 1 base from V and 5 bases from J; bases unmatched to any gene: 11. For the CDR3, the DNA is TGTGCCAGCAGCTTAGGGGGGGGAAGAGAGGTCGACGAGCAGTACTTC. Its protein is CASSLGGGREVDEQYF.

The rearrangement joins TRBV19 to TRBJ2-1; D might be TRBD2 (5 bases). The germline gives CDR1 LNHDA, CDR2 SQIVND (reference sequence). This CDR3 region has 18 residues. Between the trimmed V and J ends, which lost 0 bases and 0 bases, there was a span of 15 bases. CDR3 sequence (DNA): TGTGCCAGTAGTATAGACCCAATAGCTACTAGCTCCTACAATGAGCAGTTCTTC. Translation: CASSIDPIATSSYNEQFF.

The CDR3 DNA sequence: TGTGCCAGCAGCAATGGGGACAGGGGGCGATATGAGCAGTTCTTC. It specifies CASSNGDRGRYEQFF. The chain combines TRBV7-9 with TRBJ2-1; 12 nucleotides agree with TRBD1. The germline CDR1 and CDR2 sequences are SEHNR and FQNEAQ (reference sequence). V gave up 5 bases and J gave up 8 bases; unmatched junction bases: 7. This CDR3 is built from 15 residues.

The CDR3 is CASSLVASGNTIYF. CDR3 coding DNA: TGTGCCAGCAGCTTGGTAGCCTCTGGAAACACCATATATTTT. This chain joins TRBV7-9 and TRBJ1-3; D is unresolved. CDR1 is SEHNR and CDR2 is FQNEAQ in the germline V gene (reference sequence). This CDR3 spans 14 amino acids. V was shortened by 3 bases and J by 0 bases, with 6 bases between the two germline ends. The whole variable domain, filled in from reference TRBV7-9 and TRBJ1-3, reads DTGVSQNPRHKITKRGQNVTFRCDPISEHNRLYWYRQTLGQGPEFLTYFQNEAQLEKSRLLSDRFSAERPKGSFSTLEIQRTEQGDSAMYLCASSLVASGNTIYFGEGSWLTVV.

The chain combines TRBV7-2 with TRBJ2-2; D may be TRBD1 (7 bases). Germline lookup yields CDR1 SGHTA and CDR2 FQGNSA. The CDR3 runs to 17 residues. Trimming cost V 1 base and J 3 bases, with 15 bases left between them. For the CDR3, the DNA is TGTGCCAGCAGCTTAGGAGGAGGGGGCGCGTACACCGGGGAGCTGTTTTTT. This gives the protein CASSLGGGGAYTGELFF.